These T cell receptor beta chains were read from a single sample in a study of CD8 T cell repertoires and HIV-1 epitope variants. TCRdb's table, derived via immunoSEQ multiplex PCR, lists solely in-frame clones and lacks some. In the table there are some 87,000 clones, around 67% of which are singletons. Source material: uncultured baseline CD8+ T cells from peripheral blood mononuclear cells (PBMCs). Receptor source: a male donor with HIV. Each CDR3 is given with its conserved first and last residue. The order of the fields is clone size, D gene, CDR3 length, V gene, J gene, CDR3 protein, CDR3 DNA. A D gene is named only where the DNA matches it firmly. The size field is filled for only some rows; it gives once, few, many or a size class.

clone size: -; D gene: TRBD1; CDR3 length: 20; V gene: TRBV19; J gene: TRBJ2-4; CDR3 protein: CASSIPTGTGVTIAKNIQYF; CDR3 DNA: TGTGCCAGTAGTATCCCAACCGGGACAGGGGTAACGATAGCCAAAAACATTCAGTACTTC
clone size: -; D gene: -; CDR3 length: 14; V gene: TRBV28; J gene: TRBJ1-5; CDR3 protein: CASSSTPSNQPQHF; CDR3 DNA: TGTGCCAGCAGTTCCACCCCCAGCAATCAGCCCCAGCATTTT
clone size: -; D gene: -; CDR3 length: 14; V gene: TRBV29-1; J gene: TRBJ2-2; CDR3 protein: CSVDPGLGTGELFF; CDR3 DNA: TGCAGCGTCGATCCGGGACTCGGCACCGGGGAGCTGTTTTTT
clone size: -; D gene: TRBD1; CDR3 length: 14; V gene: TRBV6-5; J gene: TRBJ1-2; CDR3 protein: CASSPGQANYGYTF; CDR3 DNA: TGTGCCAGCAGTCCAGGACAGGCTAACTATGGCTACACCTTC
clone size: -; D gene: TRBD2; CDR3 length: 19; V gene: TRBV5-1; J gene: TRBJ2-1; CDR3 protein: CASSSPGTSGRGSYNEQFF; CDR3 DNA: TGCGCCAGCAGTTCTCCCGGGACTAGCGGGAGGGGGTCCTACAATGAGCAGTTCTTC
clone size: -; D gene: TRBD2; CDR3 length: 19; V gene: TRBV30; J gene: TRBJ2-1; CDR3 protein: CAWLGYGGKEKGAHNEQFF; CDR3 DNA: TGTGCCTGGTTAGGCTACGGGGGGAAAGAGAAGGGTGCACACAATGAGCAGTTCTTC
clone size: once; D gene: -; CDR3 length: 14; V gene: TRBV19; J gene: TRBJ2-5; CDR3 protein: CASSIRAQFMTQYF; CDR3 DNA: TGTGCCAGTAGTATCAGGGCCCAATTTATGACCCAGTACTTC
clone size: -; D gene: TRBD2; CDR3 length: 16; V gene: TRBV7-2; J gene: TRBJ2-7; CDR3 protein: CASSFESTSGSRGQYF; CDR3 DNA: TGTGCCAGCAGCTTCGAATCAACTAGCGGGAGCCGGGGGCAGTACTTC
clone size: -; D gene: -; CDR3 length: 17; V gene: TRBV5-1; J gene: TRBJ1-1; CDR3 protein: CASSSGDLGALNTEAFF; CDR3 DNA: TGCGCCAGCAGCTCGGGAGACCTAGGCGCCTTGAACACTGAAGCTTTCTTT
clone size: -; D gene: TRBD2; CDR3 length: 15; V gene: TRBV7-2; J gene: TRBJ2-1; CDR3 protein: CASSFGLAAYNEQFF; CDR3 DNA: TGTGCCAGCAGCTTCGGACTAGCGGCGTACAATGAGCAGTTCTTC
clone size: -; D gene: TRBD1; CDR3 length: 16; V gene: TRBV5-6; J gene: TRBJ1-1; CDR3 protein: CASSEAQGLKVTEAFF; CDR3 DNA: TGTGCCAGCAGTGAAGCACAGGGGCTCAAAGTCACTGAAGCTTTCTTT
clone size: -; D gene: -; CDR3 length: 14; V gene: TRBV6-5; J gene: TRBJ2-5; CDR3 protein: CASGGTSLRETQYF; CDR3 DNA: TGTGCCAGCGGAGGTACTAGTTTAAGGGAGACCCAGTACTTC
clone size: once; D gene: -; CDR3 length: 18; V gene: TRBV7-6; J gene: TRBJ2-6; CDR3 protein: CASSPIQKFPSGANVLTF; CDR3 DNA: TGTGCCAGCAGCCCCATACAGAAATTTCCCTCTGGGGCCAACGTCCTGACTTTC
clone size: -; D gene: TRBD1; CDR3 length: 15; V gene: TRBV27; J gene: TRBJ1-2; CDR3 protein: CASSLLGRGGYGYTF; CDR3 DNA: TGTGCCAGCAGTTTGCTCGGCAGGGGGGGCTATGGCTACACCTTC
clone size: -; D gene: -; CDR3 length: 13; V gene: TRBV7-3; J gene: TRBJ2-5; CDR3 protein: CASSPTRQETQYF; CDR3 DNA: TGTGCCAGCAGCCCAACACGGCAAGAGACCCAGTACTTC
clone size: -; D gene: -; CDR3 length: 17; V gene: TRBV4-3; J gene: TRBJ1-4; CDR3 protein: CASSQRLRGGTNEKLFF; CDR3 DNA: TGCGCCAGCAGCCAACGACTAAGGGGAGGAACTAATGAAAAACTGTTTTTT
clone size: -; D gene: TRBD1; CDR3 length: 16; V gene: TRBV9; J gene: TRBJ2-1; CDR3 protein: CASSVGLGQGYNEQFF; CDR3 DNA: TGTGCCAGCAGCGTGGGGCTCGGACAGGGCTACAATGAGCAGTTCTTC
clone size: -; D gene: -; CDR3 length: 14; V gene: TRBV5-4; J gene: TRBJ1-2; CDR3 protein: CASSLEGQAGGYTF; CDR3 DNA: TGTGCCAGCAGCTTGGAGGGGCAGGCGGGTGGCTACACCTTC
clone size: -; D gene: -; CDR3 length: 15; V gene: TRBV5-1; J gene: TRBJ1-4; CDR3 protein: CASSLFNPGDEKLFF; CDR3 DNA: TGCGCCAGCAGCTTGTTTAACCCAGGCGATGAAAAACTGTTTTTT
clone size: -; D gene: -; CDR3 length: 17; V gene: TRBV10-3; J gene: TRBJ1-6; CDR3 protein: CAISVSAGLKYNSPLHF; CDR3 DNA: TGTGCCATCAGTGTCTCGGCGGGTTTGAAATATAATTCACCCCTCCACTTT
clone size: -; D gene: -; CDR3 length: 14; V gene: TRBV4-3; J gene: TRBJ2-2; CDR3 protein: CASSQDEGAGELFF; CDR3 DNA: TGCGCCAGCAGCCAAGATGAGGGTGCCGGGGAGCTGTTTTTT
clone size: -; D gene: TRBD1; CDR3 length: 14; V gene: TRBV6-6; J gene: TRBJ2-7; CDR3 protein: CASSYSDRSFKQYF; CDR3 DNA: TGTGCCAGCAGTTACTCGGACAGGTCTTTTAAGCAGTACTTC
clone size: -; D gene: TRBD1; CDR3 length: 14; V gene: TRBV6-1; J gene: TRBJ1-1; CDR3 protein: CASNPDRGLGEAFF; CDR3 DNA: TGTGCCAGCAACCCGGACAGGGGGCTGGGTGAAGCTTTCTTT
clone size: few; D gene: -; CDR3 length: 14; V gene: TRBV6-4; J gene: TRBJ1-1; CDR3 protein: CASSDSSLNTEAFF; CDR3 DNA: TGTGCCAGCAGTGACTCGAGCTTGAACACTGAAGCTTTCTTT
clone size: few; D gene: -; CDR3 length: 14; V gene: TRBV6-1; J gene: TRBJ2-7; CDR3 protein: CASSGTSHGYEQYF; CDR3 DNA: TGTGCCAGCAGTGGAACCTCCCACGGGTACGAGCAGTACTTC
clone size: once; D gene: -; CDR3 length: 14; V gene: TRBV29-1; J gene: TRBJ1-4; CDR3 protein: CSVAGGSFGEKLFF; CDR3 DNA: TGCAGCGTCGCCGGGGGGAGTTTCGGGGAAAAACTGTTTTTT